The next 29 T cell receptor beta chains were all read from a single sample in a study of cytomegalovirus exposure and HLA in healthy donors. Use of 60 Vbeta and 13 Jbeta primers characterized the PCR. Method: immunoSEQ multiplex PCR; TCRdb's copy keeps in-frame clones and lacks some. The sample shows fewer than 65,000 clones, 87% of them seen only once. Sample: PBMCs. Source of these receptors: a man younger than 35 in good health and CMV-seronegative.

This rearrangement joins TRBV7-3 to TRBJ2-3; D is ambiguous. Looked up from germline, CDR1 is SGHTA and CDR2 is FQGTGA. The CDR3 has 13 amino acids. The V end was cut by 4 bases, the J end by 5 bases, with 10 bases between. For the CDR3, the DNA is TGTGCCAGCAGCTCGCTCGCAGGAGATACGCAGTATTTT. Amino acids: CASSSLAGDTQYF.

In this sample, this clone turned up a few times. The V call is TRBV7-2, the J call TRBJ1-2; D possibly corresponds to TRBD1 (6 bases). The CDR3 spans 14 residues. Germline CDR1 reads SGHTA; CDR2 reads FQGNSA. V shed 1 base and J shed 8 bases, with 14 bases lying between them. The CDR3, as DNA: TGTGCCAGCAGCTTAGAGGGTCAGGGGACGGGCTACACCTTC. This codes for CASSLEGQGTGYTF.

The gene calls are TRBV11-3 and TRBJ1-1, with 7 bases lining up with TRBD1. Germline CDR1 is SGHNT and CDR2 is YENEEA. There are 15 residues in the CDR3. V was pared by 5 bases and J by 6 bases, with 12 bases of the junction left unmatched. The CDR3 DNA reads TGTGCCAGCAGCCCGAGACAGGGTTTCCTTTCTGAAGCTTTCTTT. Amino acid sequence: CASSPRQGFLSEAFF.

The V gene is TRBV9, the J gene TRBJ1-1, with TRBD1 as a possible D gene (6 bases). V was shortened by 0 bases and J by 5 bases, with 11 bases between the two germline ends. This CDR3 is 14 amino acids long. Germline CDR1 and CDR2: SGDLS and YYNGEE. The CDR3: CASSVGGGGTEAFF. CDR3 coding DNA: TGTGCCAGCAGCGTAGGAGGGGGGGGGACTGAAGCTTTCTTT.

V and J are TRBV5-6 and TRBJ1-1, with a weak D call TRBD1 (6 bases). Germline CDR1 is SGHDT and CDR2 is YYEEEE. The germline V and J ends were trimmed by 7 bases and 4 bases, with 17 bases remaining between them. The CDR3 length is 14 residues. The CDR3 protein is CASGEQGVVTEAFF. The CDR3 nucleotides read TGTGCCAGCGGCGAACAGGGTGTTGTCACTGAAGCTTTCTTT. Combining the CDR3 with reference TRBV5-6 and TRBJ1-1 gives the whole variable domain DAGVTQSPTHLIKTRGQQVTLRCSPKSGHDTVSWYQQALGQGPQFIFQYYEEEERQRGNFPDRFSGHQFPNYSSELNVNALLLGDSALYLCASGEQGVVTEAFFGQGTRLTVV.

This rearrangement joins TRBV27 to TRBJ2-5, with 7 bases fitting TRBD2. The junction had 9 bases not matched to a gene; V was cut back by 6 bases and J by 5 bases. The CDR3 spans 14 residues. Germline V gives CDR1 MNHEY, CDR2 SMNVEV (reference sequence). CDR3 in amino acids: CASSPTGLVETQYF. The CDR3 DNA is TGTGCCAGCAGCCCCACCGGACTAGTGGAGACCCAGTACTTC.

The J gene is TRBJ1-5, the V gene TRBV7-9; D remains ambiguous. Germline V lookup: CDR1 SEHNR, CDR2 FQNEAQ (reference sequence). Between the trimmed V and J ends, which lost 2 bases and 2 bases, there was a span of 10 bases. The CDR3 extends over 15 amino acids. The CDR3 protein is CASSLSGQGNQPQHF. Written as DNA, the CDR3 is TGTGCCAGCAGCTTATCAGGCCAGGGCAATCAGCCCCAGCATTTT.

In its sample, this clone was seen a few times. CDR3 sequence (DNA): TGTGCCAGCAGCTTTAGCGGGGACACCGGGGAGCTGTTTTTT. Translated: CASSFSGDTGELFF. The chain recombines TRBV7-3 with TRBJ2-2, with 8 nucleotides matching TRBD2. Germline lookup yields CDR1 SGHTA and CDR2 FQGTGA. The trim removed 3 bases at V and 3 bases at J, leaving 0 bases unmatched. The length of the CDR3 is 14 residues.

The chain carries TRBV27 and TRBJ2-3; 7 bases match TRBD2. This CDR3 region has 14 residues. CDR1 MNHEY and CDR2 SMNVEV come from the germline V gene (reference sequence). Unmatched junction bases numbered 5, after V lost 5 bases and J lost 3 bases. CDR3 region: CASSPAGTTDTQYF. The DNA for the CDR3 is TGTGCCAGCAGTCCAGCGGGGACTACAGATACGCAGTATTTT.

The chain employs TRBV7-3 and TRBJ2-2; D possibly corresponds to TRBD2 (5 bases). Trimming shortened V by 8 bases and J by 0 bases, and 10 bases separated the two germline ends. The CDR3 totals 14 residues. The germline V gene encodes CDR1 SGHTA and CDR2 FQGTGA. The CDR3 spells CASSRETNTGELFF. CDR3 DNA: TGTGCCAGCTCCCGGGAAACGAACACCGGGGAGCTGTTTTTT.

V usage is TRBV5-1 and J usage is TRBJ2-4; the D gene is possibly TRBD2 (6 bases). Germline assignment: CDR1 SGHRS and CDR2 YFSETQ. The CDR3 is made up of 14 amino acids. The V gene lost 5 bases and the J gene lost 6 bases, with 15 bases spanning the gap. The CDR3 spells CASSLAGGGNIQYF. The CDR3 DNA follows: TGCGCCAGCAGTCTAGCCGGGGGTGGAAACATTCAGTACTTC. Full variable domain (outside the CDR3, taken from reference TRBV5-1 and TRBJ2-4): KAGVTQTPRYLIKTRGQQVTLSCSPISGHRSVSWYQQTPGQGLQFLFEYFSETQRNKGNFPGRFSGRQFSNSRSEMNVSTLELGDSALYLCASSLAGGGNIQYFGAGTRLSVL.

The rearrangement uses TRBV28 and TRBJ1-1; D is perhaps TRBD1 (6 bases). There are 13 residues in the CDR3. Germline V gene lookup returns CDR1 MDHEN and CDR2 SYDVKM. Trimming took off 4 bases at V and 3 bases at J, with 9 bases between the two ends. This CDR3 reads CASSWGLYTEAFF. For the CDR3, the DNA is TGTGCCAGCAGTTGGGGGCTGTACACTGAAGCTTTCTTT.

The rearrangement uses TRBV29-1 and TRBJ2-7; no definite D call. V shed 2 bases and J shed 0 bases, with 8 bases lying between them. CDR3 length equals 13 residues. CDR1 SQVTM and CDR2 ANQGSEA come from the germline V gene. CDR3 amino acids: CSVELMSSYEQYF. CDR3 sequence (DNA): TGCAGCGTTGAACTAATGTCCTCCTACGAGCAGTACTTC.

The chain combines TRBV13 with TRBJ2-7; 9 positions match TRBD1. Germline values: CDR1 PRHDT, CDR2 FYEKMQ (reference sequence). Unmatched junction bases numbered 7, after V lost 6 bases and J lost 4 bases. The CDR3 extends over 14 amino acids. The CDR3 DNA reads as TGTGCCAGCAGGTCCGGGACAGGGTTGTACGAGCAGTACTTC. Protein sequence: CASRSGTGLYEQYF.

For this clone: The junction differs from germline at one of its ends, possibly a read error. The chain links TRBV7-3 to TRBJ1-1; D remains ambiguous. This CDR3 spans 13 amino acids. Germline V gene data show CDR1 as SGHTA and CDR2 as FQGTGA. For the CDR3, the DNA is TGTGCCAGCAGCTACGGAGGGAACTCTGAAGCTTTCTTT. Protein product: CASSYGGNSEAFF.

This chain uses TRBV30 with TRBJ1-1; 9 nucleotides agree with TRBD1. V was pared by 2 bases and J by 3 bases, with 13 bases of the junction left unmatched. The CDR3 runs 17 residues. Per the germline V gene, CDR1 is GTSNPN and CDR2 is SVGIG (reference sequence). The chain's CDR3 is CAWSPTGGGSYDTEAFF. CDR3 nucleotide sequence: TGTGCCTGGAGTCCTACAGGGGGCGGATCCTATGACACTGAAGCTTTCTTT.

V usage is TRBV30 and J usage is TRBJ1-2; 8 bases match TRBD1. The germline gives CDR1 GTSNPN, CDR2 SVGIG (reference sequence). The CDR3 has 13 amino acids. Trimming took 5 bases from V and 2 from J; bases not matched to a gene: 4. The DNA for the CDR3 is TGTGCCTGGGGGGACAGGTTAAACTATGGCTACACCTTC. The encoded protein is CAWGDRLNYGYTF.

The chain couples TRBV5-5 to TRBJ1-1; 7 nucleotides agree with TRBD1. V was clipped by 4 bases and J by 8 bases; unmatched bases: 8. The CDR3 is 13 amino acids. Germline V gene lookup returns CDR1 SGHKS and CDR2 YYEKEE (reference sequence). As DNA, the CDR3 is TGTGCCAGCAGCCACCAGACGACAGGGGAAGCTTTCTTT. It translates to CASSHQTTGEAFF.

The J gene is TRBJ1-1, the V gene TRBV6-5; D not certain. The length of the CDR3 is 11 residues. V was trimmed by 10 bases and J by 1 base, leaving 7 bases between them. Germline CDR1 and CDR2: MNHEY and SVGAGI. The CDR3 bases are TGTGCCACTAGGTGGAACACTGAAGCTTTCTTT. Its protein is CATRWNTEAFF.

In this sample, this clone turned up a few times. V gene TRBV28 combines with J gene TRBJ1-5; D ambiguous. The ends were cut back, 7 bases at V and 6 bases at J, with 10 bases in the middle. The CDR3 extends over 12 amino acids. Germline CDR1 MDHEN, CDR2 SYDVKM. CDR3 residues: CASTIAGQPQHF. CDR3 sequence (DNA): TGTGCCAGCACAATAGCCGGTCAGCCCCAGCATTTT.

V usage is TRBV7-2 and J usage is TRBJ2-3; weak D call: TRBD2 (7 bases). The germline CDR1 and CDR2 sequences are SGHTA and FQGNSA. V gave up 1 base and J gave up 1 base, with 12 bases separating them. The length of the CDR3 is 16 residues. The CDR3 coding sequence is TGTGCCAGCAGCTTAGGACCGGGGGGCGGCACAGATACGCAGTATTTT. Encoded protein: CASSLGPGGGTDTQYF.

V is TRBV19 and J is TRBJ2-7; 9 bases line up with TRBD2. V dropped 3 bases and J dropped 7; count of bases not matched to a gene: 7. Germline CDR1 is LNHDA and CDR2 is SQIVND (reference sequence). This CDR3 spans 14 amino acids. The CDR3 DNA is TGTGCCAGTAGTATCACTAGCGGGTTAAAGGAGCAGTACTTC. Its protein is CASSITSGLKEQYF.

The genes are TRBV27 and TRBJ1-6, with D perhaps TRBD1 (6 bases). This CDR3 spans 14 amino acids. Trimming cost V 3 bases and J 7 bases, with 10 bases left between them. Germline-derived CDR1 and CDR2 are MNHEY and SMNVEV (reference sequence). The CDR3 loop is CASSFGQGNSPLHF. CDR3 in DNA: TGTGCCAGCAGTTTCGGTCAGGGGAATTCACCCCTCCACTTT.

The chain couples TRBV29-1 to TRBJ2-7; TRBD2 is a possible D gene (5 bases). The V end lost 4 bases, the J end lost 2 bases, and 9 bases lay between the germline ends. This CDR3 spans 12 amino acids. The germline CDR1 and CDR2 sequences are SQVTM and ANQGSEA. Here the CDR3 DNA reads TGCAGCGTTGGGGATAGCGCCTACGAGCAGTACTTC. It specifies CSVGDSAYEQYF.

The CDR3: CASSQVPRQFFGNTIYF. Here the CDR3 DNA reads TGCGCCAGCAGCCAAGTCCCCAGACAGTTCTTTGGAAACACCATATATTTT. The rearrangement uses TRBV4-1 and TRBJ1-3; D is possibly TRBD1 (5 bases). The V and J ends lost 1 base and 3 bases respectively, with 16 bases between them. The germline gives CDR1 MGHRA, CDR2 YSYEKL. This CDR3 contains 17 residues.

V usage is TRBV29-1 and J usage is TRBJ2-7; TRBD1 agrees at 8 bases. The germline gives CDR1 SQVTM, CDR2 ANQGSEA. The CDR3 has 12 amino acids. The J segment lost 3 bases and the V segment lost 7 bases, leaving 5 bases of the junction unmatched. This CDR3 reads CSGRQGNYEQYF. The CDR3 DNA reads TGCAGCGGACGACAGGGGAACTACGAGCAGTACTTC.

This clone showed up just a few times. The CDR3 DNA follows: TGTGCCAGCAGCCCCTCATATTCTCGGGAGTACTATGGCTACACCTTC. Encoded protein: CASSPSYSREYYGYTF. The chain is built from TRBV7-9 and TRBJ1-2; D is uncertain. Germline values: CDR1 SEHNR, CDR2 FQNEAQ (reference sequence). Trimming left V 5 bases short and J 3 bases short, with 19 bases between. The length of the CDR3 is 16 residues. The full variable domain, with the rest looked up from reference TRBV7-9 and TRBJ1-2, is DTGVSQNPRHKITKRGQNVTFRCDPISEHNRLYWYRQTLGQGPEFLTYFQNEAQLEKSRLLSDRFSAERPKGSFSTLEIQRTEQGDSAMYLCASSPSYSREYYGYTFGSGTRLTVV.

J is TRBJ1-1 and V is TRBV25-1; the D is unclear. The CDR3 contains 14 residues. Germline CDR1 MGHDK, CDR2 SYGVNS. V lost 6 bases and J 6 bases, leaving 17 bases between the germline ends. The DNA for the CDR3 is TGTGCCAGCAGGGGGAGAGGTGGGCCCTCTGAAGCTTTCTTT. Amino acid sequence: CASRGRGGPSEAFF.

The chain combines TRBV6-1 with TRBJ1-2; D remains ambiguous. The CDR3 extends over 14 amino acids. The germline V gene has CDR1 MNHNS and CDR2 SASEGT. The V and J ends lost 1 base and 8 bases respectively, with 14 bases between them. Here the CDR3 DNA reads TGTGCCAGCAGTGAAGAGAGCCCACTTCGGGGCTACACCTTC. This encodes CASSEESPLRGYTF.